The sample holds many counts of the clone carrying this T cell receptor beta chain. The antigen remains undetermined. These data are taken from a study of T cells in Graves' hyperthyroidism and ophthalmopathy. Across the study: At initial diagnosis, before any treatment had begun, peripheral blood was obtained.

Exclusion of patients followed from uncontrolled infection, other autoimmune disease, pregnancy or lactation. Using RNA transcripts as the source, TCR beta CDR3 regions were amplified. A set of HTBI primers served as the primers for a first-round RT-PCR of the TCR CDR3. TCRdb reanalysed the multiplex PCR reads using MiXCR and keeps one entry per CDR3 protein. The data contain hundreds of thousands of distinct CDR3 sequences, around 40% of them singletons. V was pared by 1 base and J by 7 bases, with 4 bases of the junction left unmatched. This CDR3 spans 13 amino acids. The V gene's germline CDR1 is SEHNR and CDR2 FQNEAQ (reference sequence). Study-level findings and limits: Blood also held most thyroid clonotypes expanded beyond 0.001. Classification by a 13 V-J model distinguished ophthalmopathy from stable hyperthyroidism.

This TCR derives from a woman aged 40 to 55 with Graves' hyperthyroidism. Sequenced material: blood. The V gene is TRBV7-9, the J gene TRBJ2-7; 7 bases agree with TRBD1. DNA for the CDR3: TGTGCCAGCAGCTTAGACCAACAGGGGGAGCAGTACTTC. This encodes CASSLDQQGEQYF.